This TCR beta chain was captured by sequencing in a study of regulatory T cells in long-lasting Graves disease. This CDR3 has 13 amino acids. Trimming removed 3 bases at V and 1 base at J, with 5 bases between. Germline-derived CDR1 and CDR2 are SGHKS and YYEKEE (reference sequence). The authors built TCR beta libraries using iRepertoire HTBI primers and Arm-PCR of CDR3 regions. A single record per CDR3 protein comes from TCRdb applying MiXCR to the multiplex PCR reads. This table holds over 650,000 distinct CDR3 sequences, approximately 29% found once. Sample time point: persistent/refractory GD, antithyroid drugs over 5 years with positive TRAb. Scientists built the TCR library using RNA that was extracted from PBMCs. It was by American Thyroid Association guidelines that Graves' disease was diagnosed.

The material was peripheral blood mononuclear cells (PBMCs), obtained when the disease was refractory, from a patient treated with antithyroid drugs. The V and J genes are TRBV5-5 and TRBJ1-3; D uncertain. This clonotype was obtained from a female donor with Graves disease. CDR3 amino acids: CASSYPSGNTIYF. For the CDR3, the DNA is TGTGCCAGCAGCTACCCATCTGGAAACACCATATATTTT.